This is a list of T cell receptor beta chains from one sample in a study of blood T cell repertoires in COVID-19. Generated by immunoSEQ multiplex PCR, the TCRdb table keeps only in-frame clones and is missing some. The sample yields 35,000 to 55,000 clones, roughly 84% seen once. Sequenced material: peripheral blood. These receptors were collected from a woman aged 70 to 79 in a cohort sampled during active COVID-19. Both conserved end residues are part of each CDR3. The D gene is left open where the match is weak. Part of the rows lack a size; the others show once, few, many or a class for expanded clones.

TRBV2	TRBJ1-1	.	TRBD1	CASSVGQGRTEAFF	TGTGCCAGCAGTGTCGGACAGGGGCGGACTGAAGCTTTCTTT
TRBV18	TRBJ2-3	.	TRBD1	CASSRGRDSQGPTDTQYF	TGTGCCAGCTCCCGAGGTCGGGACAGCCAGGGCCCCACAGATACGCAGTATTTT
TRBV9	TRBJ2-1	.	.	CASSDPSSNEQFF	TGTGCCAGCAGCGATCCTAGTTCCAATGAGCAGTTCTTC
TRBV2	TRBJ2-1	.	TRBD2	CASSIRAWAGGRGDEQFF	TGTGCCAGCAGTATCCGAGCCTGGGCGGGAGGGCGCGGGGATGAGCAGTTCTTC
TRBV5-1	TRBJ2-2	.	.	CASSPGQLTGELFF	TGCGCCAGCAGCCCCGGACAGCTCACCGGGGAGCTGTTTTTT
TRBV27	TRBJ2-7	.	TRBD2	CASKWSAQREGLSEQYF	TGTGCCAGCAAATGGAGTGCCCAGCGGGAGGGCCTTAGCGAGCAGTACTTC
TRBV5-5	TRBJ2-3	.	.	CASSLGLLNPSTDTQYF	TGTGCCAGCAGCTTGGGGCTTTTAAACCCTAGCACAGATACGCAGTATTTT
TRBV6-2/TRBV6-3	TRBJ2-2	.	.	CASSLNTGHLNTGELFF	TGTGCCAGCAGCCTCAACACAGGGCACCTGAACACCGGGGAGCTGTTTTTT
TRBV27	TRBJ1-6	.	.	CASSLSGNNSPLHF	TGTGCCAGCAGTTTGAGCGGGAATAATTCACCCCTCCACTTT
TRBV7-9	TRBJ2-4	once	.	CASSRKGEKNIQYF	TGTGCCAGCAGCCGTAAAGGGGAAAAAAACATTCAGTACTTC
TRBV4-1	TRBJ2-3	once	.	CASSQDEAEDTQYF	TGCGCCAGCAGCCAAGATGAGGCCGAAGATACGCAGTATTTT
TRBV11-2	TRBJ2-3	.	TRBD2	CASSPLPGLAADTQYF	TGTGCCAGCAGCCCCTTACCGGGACTAGCGGCAGATACGCAGTATTTT
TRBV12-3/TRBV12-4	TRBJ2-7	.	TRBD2	CASRLSGSYEQYF	TGTGCCAGCAGACTCAGCGGGAGCTACGAGCAGTACTTC
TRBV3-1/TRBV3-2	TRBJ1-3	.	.	CASSQGHRSSGNTIYF	TGTGCCAGCAGCCAAGGCCACCGGAGCTCTGGAAACACCATATATTTT
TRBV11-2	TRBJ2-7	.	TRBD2	CASSLFPSGTLYEQYF	TGTGCCAGCAGCTTATTCCCTAGCGGGACGCTCTACGAGCAGTACTTC
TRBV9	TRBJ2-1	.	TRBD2	CASSLNPSGSYNEQFF	TGTGCCAGCAGCCTCAATCCTAGCGGATCTTACAATGAGCAGTTCTTC
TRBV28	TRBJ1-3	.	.	CASSSYAQGTGNTIYF	TGTGCCAGCAGTTCGTACGCACAGGGAACTGGAAACACCATATATTTT
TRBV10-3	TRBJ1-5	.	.	CAIRAGINQPQHF	TGTGCCATCAGAGCAGGAATCAATCAGCCCCAGCATTTT
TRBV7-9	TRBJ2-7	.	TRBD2	CASSLVTGLASHEQYF	TGTGCCAGCAGCTTAGTTACGGGACTAGCATCCCACGAGCAGTACTTC
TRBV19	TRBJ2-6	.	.	CASSSLTYTSGANVLTF	TGTGCCAGTAGTTCCCTCACTTATACCTCTGGGGCCAACGTCCTGACTTTC
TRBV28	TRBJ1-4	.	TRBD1	CASRGGQPGPFIEKLFF	TGTGCCAGCAGGGGGGGACAGCCGGGACCTTTTATTGAAAAACTGTTTTTT
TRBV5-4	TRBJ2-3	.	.	CASSLALSGGTDTQYF	TGTGCCAGCAGCTTGGCCCTTTCCGGGGGCACAGATACGCAGTATTTT
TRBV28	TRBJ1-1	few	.	CASKRVRGNTEAFF	TGTGCCAGCAAGCGCGTTAGAGGGAACACTGAAGCTTTCTTT
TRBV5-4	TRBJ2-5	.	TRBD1	CASSLGGTAQETQYF	TGTGCCAGCAGCTTGGGTGGGACAGCTCAAGAGACCCAGTACTTC
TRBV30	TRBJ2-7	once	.	CAWGLTPGSLYEQYF	TGTGCCTGGGGACTGACTCCTGGTAGTCTCTACGAGCAGTACTTC
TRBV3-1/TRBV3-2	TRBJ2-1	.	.	CASSQDEGLGEQFF	TGTGCCAGCAGCCAAGATGAGGGACTGGGGGAGCAGTTCTTC
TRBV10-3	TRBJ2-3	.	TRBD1	CAPTRTGNTDTQYF	TGTGCCCCCACCAGGACAGGGAACACAGATACGCAGTATTTT
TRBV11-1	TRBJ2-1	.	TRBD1	CASSKPTGMNEQFF	TGTGCCAGCAGCAAGCCGACAGGGATGAATGAGCAGTTCTTC
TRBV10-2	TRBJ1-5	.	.	CASSELRGPQHF	TGCGCCAGCAGTGAGCTCAGGGGGCCCCAGCATTTT
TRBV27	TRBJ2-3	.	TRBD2	CASSLLGGGIVAAQYF	TGTGCCAGCAGTTTGTTGGGGGGAGGGATCGTGGCGGCGCAGTATTTT
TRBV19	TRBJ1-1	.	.	CASSPRGAGGTEAFF	TGTGCCAGTAGTCCTCGGGGGGCGGGTGGCACTGAAGCTTTCTTT
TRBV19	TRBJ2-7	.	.	CASNSGVSHREQYF	TGTGCCAGTAATTCGGGAGTCTCCCATAGGGAGCAGTACTTC
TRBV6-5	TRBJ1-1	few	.	CASSTQGGTEAFF	TGTGCCAGCAGCACACAGGGAGGGACTGAAGCTTTCTTT
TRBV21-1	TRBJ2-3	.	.	CASSKEERGGTDTQYF	TGTGCCAGCAGCAAAGAGGAACGAGGCGGAACAGATACGCAGTATTTT
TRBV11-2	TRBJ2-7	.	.	CASSLAQGAYEQYF	TGTGCCAGCAGCTTAGCCCAGGGTGCCTACGAGCAGTACTTC
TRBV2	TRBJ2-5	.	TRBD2	CASSKESGGQETQYF	TGTGCCAGCAGTAAGGAGAGCGGGGGACAAGAGACCCAGTACTTC
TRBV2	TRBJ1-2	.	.	CASGDSIKGYTF	TGTGCCAGCGGCGACAGTATTAAAGGCTACACCTTC
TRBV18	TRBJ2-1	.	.	CASSPQRTFENNEQFF	TGTGCCAGCTCACCACAGCGGACCTTTGAAAACAATGAGCAGTTCTTC
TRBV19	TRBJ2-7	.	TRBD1	CASSIRDSSYEQYF	TGTGCCAGTAGTATAAGGGACAGTTCCTACGAGCAGTACTTC
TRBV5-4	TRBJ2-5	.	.	CASSFGGEETQYF	TGTGCCAGCAGCTTCGGCGGAGAAGAGACCCAGTACTTC
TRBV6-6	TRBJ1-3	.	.	CASSRGRGLSPGNTIYF	TGTGCCAGCAGCCGAGGACGCGGGCTTAGTCCTGGAAACACCATATATTTT
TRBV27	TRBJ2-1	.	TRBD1	CASSIPGTGANEQFF	TGTGCCAGCAGTATACCCGGGACAGGGGCTAATGAGCAGTTCTTC
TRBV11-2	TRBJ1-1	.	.	CASSFYAGIAGEAFF	TGTGCCAGCAGCTTTTACGCGGGGATCGCAGGTGAAGCTTTCTTT
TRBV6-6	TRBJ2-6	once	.	CASTRWGANVLTF	TGTGCCAGTACGAGATGGGGGGCCAACGTCCTGACTTTC
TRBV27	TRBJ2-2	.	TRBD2	CASSYRWGSGAANTGELFF	TGTGCCAGCAGTTACCGGTGGGGTAGCGGGGCGGCGAACACCGGGGAGCTGTTTTTT
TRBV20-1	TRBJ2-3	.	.	CSAGGRGTQYF	TGCAGTGCTGGGGGGAGAGGTACGCAGTATTTT
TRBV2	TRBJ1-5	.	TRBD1	CASSLDRVGQPQHF	TGTGCCAGCAGTCTCGACAGGGTGGGTCAGCCCCAGCATTTT
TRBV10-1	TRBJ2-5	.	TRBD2	CASSEIAGEGETQYF	TGCGCCAGCAGTGAGATAGCGGGAGAGGGAGAGACCCAGTACTTC
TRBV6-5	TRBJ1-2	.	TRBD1	CASSVNSGGSGYTF	TGTGCCAGCAGCGTCAACTCAGGGGGCTCCGGCTACACCTTC
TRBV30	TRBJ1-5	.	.	CAWSRSSNQPQHF	TGTGCCTGGAGCAGATCTAGCAATCAGCCCCAGCATTTT
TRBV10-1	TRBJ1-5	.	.	CASSDSYSNQPQHF	TGCGCCAGCAGTGACAGTTATAGCAATCAGCCCCAGCATTTT
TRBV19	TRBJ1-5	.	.	CASSIEAAGQPQHF	TGTGCCAGTAGTATTGAGGCAGCAGGGCAGCCCCAGCATTTT
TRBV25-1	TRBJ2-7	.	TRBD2	CASSSPGTSIGREQYF	TGTGCCAGCAGTAGCCCCGGGACTAGTATCGGGCGCGAGCAGTACTTC
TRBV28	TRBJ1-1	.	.	CASSFIREAFF	TGTGCCAGCAGTTTTATCAGGGAAGCTTTCTTT
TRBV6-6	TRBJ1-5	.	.	CASSSDQPQHF	TGTGCCAGCAGTTCAGATCAGCCCCAGCATTTT